A selection of T cell receptor beta chains follows, all from one sample in a study of blood T cells in healthy people across ages. TCRdb independently ran MiXCR on the 5' RACE reads; one entry per CDR3 protein. The sample shows approximately 670,000 distinct CDR3 sequences, approximately 40% of them seen only once. Material for sequencing was blood. All receptors derive from a man older than 75 in good health. The CDR3 runs from the conserved cysteine through the conserved F or W. The D gene is left open where the match is weak. Not every row has a clone size; where given, it reads once, few, many or a size class.

TRBD2 TRBJ2-1 many TRBV20-1 CSAMGLAGLNNEQFF TGCAGTGCTATGGGACTAGCGGGGTTGAACAATGAGCAGTTCTTC
. TRBJ1-5 . TRBV6-5 CASSYSPPDNSKQPQHF TGTGCCAGCAGTTACTCGCCCCCAGACAATAGCAAGCAGCCCCAGCATTTT
. TRBJ1-5 . TRBV7-2 CASSLTGLRQPQHF TGTGCCAGCAGCCTGACGGGCTTGCGACAGCCCCAGCATTTT
TRBD2 TRBJ2-1 . TRBV4-2 CASSLRLAGGLGGSYNEQFF TGTGCCAGCAGCCTACGACTAGCGGGAGGATTGGGGGGCTCCTACAATGAGCAGTTCTTC
. TRBJ2-3 few TRBV5-1 CASSFQGPDTQYF TGCGCCAGCAGCTTTCAGGGGCCAGATACGCAGTATTTT
. TRBJ2-3 few TRBV27 CASSPTPGWDTQYF TGTGCCAGCAGTCCAACCCCGGGATGGGATACGCAGTATTTT
. TRBJ1-1 few TRBV27 CASSLLVSNTEAFF TGTGCCAGCAGTTTATTGGTCTCGAACACTGAAGCTTTCTTT
. TRBJ1-4 once TRBV6-6 CASGEMDGLFF TGTGCCAGCGGAGAGATGGACGGACTGTTTTTT
TRBD2 TRBJ2-2 once TRBV2 CASSGGLAVNTGELFF TGTGCCAGCAGTGGGGGACTAGCGGTAAACACCGGGGAGCTGTTTTTT
. TRBJ1-3 . TRBV9 CASSVVGRNTIYF TGTGCCAGCAGCGTAGTTGGGCGAAACACCATATATTTT
. TRBJ2-3 few TRBV5-1 CASSSQTWGADTQYF TGCGCCAGCAGCTCCCAAACCTGGGGAGCAGATACGCAGTATTTT
. TRBJ2-5 many TRBV7-2 CASSLVVGGKETQYF TGTGCCAGCAGCTTAGTAGTAGGGGGGAAAGAGACCCAGTACTTC
. TRBJ1-2 . TRBV3-1 CASSQGHSYGYTF TGTGCCAGCAGCCAAGGCCACAGTTATGGCTACACCTTC
TRBD2 TRBJ2-7 . TRBV7-2 CARSGRGQQSYEQYF TGTGCCCGCAGCGGGAGGGGACAGCAATCCTACGAGCAGTACTTC
TRBD1 TRBJ1-1 . TRBV18 CASSPIEGGENTEAFF TGTGCCAGCTCACCCATAGAAGGGGGCGAGAACACTGAAGCTTTCTTT
. TRBJ1-2 . TRBV28 CASRPGPGRGSYGYTF TGTGCCAGCAGGCCCGGACCAGGACGGGGTTCGTATGGCTACACCTTC
. TRBJ2-5 . TRBV2 CASLRQETQYF TGTGCCAGTCTTAGGCAAGAGACCCAGTACTTC
. TRBJ2-1 once TRBV20-1 CSASVTTQGFFNEQFF TGCAGTGCTAGTGTAACTACCCAGGGTTTTTTCAATGAGCAGTTCTTC
. TRBJ2-6 many TRBV7-8 CASSPPRSGANVLTF TGTGCCAGCAGCCCCCCCAGATCTGGGGCCAACGTCCTGACTTTC
. TRBJ2-5 . TRBV7-9 CASSLLQQETQYF TGTGCCAGCAGCTTACTACAGCAAGAGACCCAGTACTTC
TRBD2 TRBJ2-1 . TRBV15 CATSRGAQIAGGRNEQFF TGTGCCACCAGCAGAGGGGCCCAAATAGCGGGGGGGCGTAATGAGCAGTTCTTC
. TRBJ1-5 . TRBV20-1 CSARPTGFGNQPQHF TGCAGTGCTAGACCTACAGGGTTTGGCAATCAGCCCCAGCATTTT
. TRBJ2-5 . TRBV12-3/TRBV12-4 CASSLGGTSFQETQYF TGTGCCAGCAGTTTGGGGGGAACTAGTTTCCAGGAGACCCAGTACTTC
. TRBJ1-1 few TRBV5-1 CASREPGTANTEAFF TGCGCCAGCAGGGAACCCGGGACGGCGAACACTGAAGCTTTCTTT
TRBD1 TRBJ1-1 . TRBV6-2/TRBV6-3 CASRPGGPPAFF TGTGCCAGCAGACCAGGGGGCCCACCGGCTTTCTTT
. TRBJ1-4 . TRBV27 CASRPTGVNEKLFF TGTGCCAGCAGACCGACAGGCGTTAATGAAAAACTGTTTTTT
TRBD2 TRBJ2-7 few TRBV7-2 CASSLGTSGREQYF TGTGCCAGCAGCTTAGGAACTAGCGGGAGGGAGCAGTACTTC